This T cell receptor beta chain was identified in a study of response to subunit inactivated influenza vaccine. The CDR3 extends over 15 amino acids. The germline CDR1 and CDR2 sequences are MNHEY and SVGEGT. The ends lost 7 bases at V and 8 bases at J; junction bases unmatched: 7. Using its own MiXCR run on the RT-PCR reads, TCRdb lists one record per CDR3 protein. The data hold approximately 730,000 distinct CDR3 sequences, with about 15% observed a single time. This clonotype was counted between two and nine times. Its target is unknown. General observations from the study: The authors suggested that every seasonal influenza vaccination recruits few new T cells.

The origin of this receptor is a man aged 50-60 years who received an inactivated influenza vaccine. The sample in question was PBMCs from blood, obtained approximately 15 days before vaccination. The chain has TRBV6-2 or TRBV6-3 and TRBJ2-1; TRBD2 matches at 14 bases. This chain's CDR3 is CASTGTSGSLYEQFF. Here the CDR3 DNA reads TGTGCCAGCACCGGGACTAGCGGGAGTTTATATGAGCAGTTCTTC.